The rows below give T cell receptor beta chains drawn from one sample of a study of blood T cell repertoires in COVID-19. TCRdb's table, derived via immunoSEQ multiplex PCR, lists solely in-frame clones and lacks some. Found here are about 140,000 clones, almost 85% of them singletons; the top ten hold under 5.5%. The specimen was PBMCs or T cells enriched from blood (not recorded which). These receptors all come from a man aged 35-49 years with acute COVID-19. Each CDR3 is given with its conserved first and last residue. Fields, in order: D gene, clone size, J gene, V gene, CDR3 protein, CDR3 DNA. D genes are given only for firm matches. A row's size may be missing; if present it is once, few, many or a size class.

d_call: NA; clone_size: NA; j_call: TRBJ2-1; v_call: TRBV5-1; cdr3_aa: CASSLGSQLYNEQFF; cdr3_nt: TGCGCCAGCAGCTTGGGGTCACAGCTATACAATGAGCAGTTCTTC
d_call: NA; clone_size: few; j_call: TRBJ1-1; v_call: TRBV6-5; cdr3_aa: CASLKQKDRNTEAFF; cdr3_nt: TGTGCCAGTCTTAAGCAAAAGGACAGGAACACTGAAGCTTTCTTT
d_call: NA; clone_size: NA; j_call: TRBJ2-1; v_call: TRBV12-3/TRBV12-4; cdr3_aa: CASTRFDEQFF; cdr3_nt: TGTGCCAGCACCAGGTTTGATGAGCAGTTCTTC
d_call: TRBD1; clone_size: NA; j_call: TRBJ1-2; v_call: TRBV18; cdr3_aa: CASSPGQDYGYTF; cdr3_nt: TGTGCCAGCTCACCGGGACAGGACTATGGCTACACCTTC
d_call: TRBD2; clone_size: once; j_call: TRBJ2-5; v_call: TRBV2; cdr3_aa: CAGGLGGETQYF; cdr3_nt: TGTGCCGGGGGACTAGGAGGGGAGACCCAGTACTTC
d_call: NA; clone_size: NA; j_call: TRBJ2-3; v_call: TRBV5-4; cdr3_aa: CASSSGRILSTDTQYF; cdr3_nt: TGTGCCAGCAGCAGCGGACGGATCCTAAGCACAGATACGCAGTATTTT
d_call: TRBD2; clone_size: few; j_call: TRBJ2-7; v_call: TRBV4-2; cdr3_aa: CASSIGTSGIEQYF; cdr3_nt: TGTGCCAGCAGCATAGGGACTAGCGGGATCGAGCAGTACTTC
d_call: TRBD1; clone_size: NA; j_call: TRBJ2-7; v_call: TRBV2; cdr3_aa: CASSQARQGDYEQYF; cdr3_nt: TGTGCCAGCAGCCAAGCCCGACAGGGAGACTACGAGCAGTACTTC
d_call: TRBD2; clone_size: NA; j_call: TRBJ2-2; v_call: TRBV18; cdr3_aa: CASSPLAGEGGELFF; cdr3_nt: TGTGCCAGCTCACCACTAGCGGGAGAAGGCGGGGAGCTGTTTTTT
d_call: NA; clone_size: NA; j_call: TRBJ1-4; v_call: TRBV4-2; cdr3_aa: CASSRFGSEKLFF; cdr3_nt: TGTGCCAGCAGTCGATTCGGTAGTGAAAAACTGTTTTTT
d_call: TRBD1; clone_size: NA; j_call: TRBJ2-7; v_call: TRBV28; cdr3_aa: CASTGTASFPLYEQYF; cdr3_nt: TGTGCCAGCACCGGGACAGCCTCATTCCCCCTCTACGAGCAGTACTTC
d_call: TRBD1; clone_size: NA; j_call: TRBJ2-2; v_call: TRBV18; cdr3_aa: CASTGTGTTGELFF; cdr3_nt: TGTGCCAGCACCGGGACAGGGACCACCGGGGAGCTGTTTTTT
d_call: TRBD1; clone_size: few; j_call: TRBJ1-1; v_call: TRBV12-3/TRBV12-4; cdr3_aa: CASSFGQGAEAFF; cdr3_nt: TGTGCCAGCAGTTTCGGCCAGGGGGCTGAAGCTTTCTTT
d_call: NA; clone_size: few; j_call: TRBJ2-5; v_call: TRBV4-3; cdr3_aa: CASSQGVGETQYF; cdr3_nt: TGCGCCAGCAGCCAAGGCGTCGGAGAGACCCAGTACTTC
d_call: NA; clone_size: NA; j_call: TRBJ1-1; v_call: TRBV5-4; cdr3_aa: CASSFPGDGNTEAFF; cdr3_nt: TGTGCCAGCAGCTTTCCAGGGGATGGGAACACTGAAGCTTTCTTT
d_call: TRBD2; clone_size: NA; j_call: TRBJ2-7; v_call: TRBV15; cdr3_aa: CATASRGGAFYEQYF; cdr3_nt: TGTGCCACCGCGAGCCGGGGAGGGGCATTCTACGAGCAGTACTTC
d_call: NA; clone_size: NA; j_call: TRBJ2-4; v_call: TRBV11-3; cdr3_aa: CASSTKTREVNIQYF; cdr3_nt: TGTGCCAGCAGCACCAAGACGAGGGAGGTAAACATTCAGTACTTC
d_call: TRBD1; clone_size: once; j_call: TRBJ1-4; v_call: TRBV5-4; cdr3_aa: CASSPGTGGTTNEKLFF; cdr3_nt: TGTGCCAGCAGCCCCGGGACAGGGGGGACAACTAATGAAAAACTGTTTTTT
d_call: TRBD1; clone_size: NA; j_call: TRBJ1-4; v_call: TRBV9; cdr3_aa: CASSSGTGNEKLFF; cdr3_nt: TGTGCCAGCAGTTCCGGGACAGGGAATGAAAAACTGTTTTTT
d_call: TRBD1; clone_size: NA; j_call: TRBJ1-6; v_call: TRBV28; cdr3_aa: CASSFPQGWSPLHF; cdr3_nt: TGTGCCAGCAGTTTCCCACAGGGGTGGTCACCCCTCCACTTT
d_call: TRBD2; clone_size: once; j_call: TRBJ2-7; v_call: TRBV3-1/TRBV3-2; cdr3_aa: CASSQALLLAGDSYEQYF; cdr3_nt: TGTGCCAGCAGCCAAGCCCTGCTGCTAGCGGGTGACTCCTACGAGCAGTACTTC
d_call: TRBD1; clone_size: once; j_call: TRBJ2-5; v_call: TRBV28; cdr3_aa: CASSVTGAQETQYF; cdr3_nt: TGTGCCAGCAGCGTTACAGGGGCCCAAGAGACCCAGTACTTC
d_call: TRBD2; clone_size: NA; j_call: TRBJ2-1; v_call: TRBV30; cdr3_aa: CAWSALAEGYNEQFF; cdr3_nt: TGTGCCTGGAGTGCGCTAGCGGAGGGATACAATGAGCAGTTCTTC
d_call: TRBD2; clone_size: NA; j_call: TRBJ2-1; v_call: TRBV28; cdr3_aa: CASSPGLAELGWTYNEQFF; cdr3_nt: TGTGCCAGCAGTCCCGGACTAGCGGAACTGGGGTGGACCTACAATGAGCAGTTCTTC
d_call: NA; clone_size: NA; j_call: TRBJ1-2; v_call: TRBV19; cdr3_aa: CASSIRSESEGYTF; cdr3_nt: TGTGCCAGTAGTATAAGATCCGAGAGTGAAGGCTACACCTTC
d_call: NA; clone_size: NA; j_call: TRBJ2-7; v_call: TRBV10-3; cdr3_aa: CATRDPSSSYEQYF; cdr3_nt: TGTGCCACCCGCGACCCCTCTAGCTCCTACGAGCAGTACTTC
d_call: TRBD2; clone_size: NA; j_call: TRBJ2-1; v_call: TRBV27; cdr3_aa: CASSLRGERGLRGEQFF; cdr3_nt: TGTGCCAGCAGTCTTCGAGGGGAGCGGGGGCTTAGGGGTGAGCAGTTCTTC
d_call: NA; clone_size: NA; j_call: TRBJ1-3; v_call: TRBV6-5; cdr3_aa: CASRVGHNTIYF; cdr3_nt: TGTGCCAGCCGGGTCGGACACAACACCATATATTTT
d_call: NA; clone_size: NA; j_call: TRBJ2-3; v_call: TRBV5-8; cdr3_aa: CASSSMRSYTDTQYF; cdr3_nt: TGTGCCAGCAGCTCCATGCGGTCCTACACAGATACGCAGTATTTT
d_call: NA; clone_size: NA; j_call: TRBJ2-7; v_call: TRBV12-3/TRBV12-4; cdr3_aa: CASTTPQGNEQYF; cdr3_nt: TGTGCCAGCACTACACCGCAGGGCAACGAGCAGTACTTC
d_call: NA; clone_size: NA; j_call: TRBJ1-5; v_call: TRBV28; cdr3_aa: CASRRTDDQPQHF; cdr3_nt: TGTGCCAGCAGGCGGACTGACGATCAGCCCCAGCATTTT
d_call: NA; clone_size: few; j_call: TRBJ1-1; v_call: TRBV9; cdr3_aa: CASSAAGRGEWTEAFF; cdr3_nt: TGTGCCAGCAGCGCTGCGGGGCGCGGGGAATGGACTGAAGCTTTCTTT
d_call: NA; clone_size: NA; j_call: TRBJ2-1; v_call: TRBV18; cdr3_aa: CASFYGRGHNEQFF; cdr3_nt: TGTGCCAGCTTCTACGGAAGGGGCCACAATGAGCAGTTCTTC
d_call: TRBD1; clone_size: few; j_call: TRBJ2-7; v_call: TRBV27; cdr3_aa: CASSAGTGAYEQYF; cdr3_nt: TGTGCCAGCTCCGCCGGGACAGGGGCCTACGAGCAGTACTTC
d_call: NA; clone_size: NA; j_call: TRBJ1-1; v_call: TRBV29-1; cdr3_aa: CSGFRDSATEAFF; cdr3_nt: TGCAGCGGCTTCCGGGACTCAGCCACTGAAGCTTTCTTT
d_call: NA; clone_size: NA; j_call: TRBJ2-7; v_call: TRBV2; cdr3_aa: CASSPGQSYEQYF; cdr3_nt: TGTGCCAGCAGCCCAGGACAGTCCTACGAGCAGTACTTC
d_call: TRBD1; clone_size: once; j_call: TRBJ2-1; v_call: TRBV7-2; cdr3_aa: CASSQGTGGYEQFF; cdr3_nt: TGTGCCAGCAGCCAGGGGACAGGGGGGTATGAGCAGTTCTTC
d_call: NA; clone_size: NA; j_call: TRBJ1-3; v_call: TRBV30; cdr3_aa: CAWSGGSSGNTIYF; cdr3_nt: TGTGCCTGGAGTGGAGGGAGCTCTGGAAACACCATATATTTT
d_call: NA; clone_size: once; j_call: TRBJ1-1; v_call: TRBV19; cdr3_aa: CASSIVPRGTEAFF; cdr3_nt: TGTGCCAGTAGTATAGTTCCCCGGGGCACTGAAGCTTTCTTT
d_call: TRBD2; clone_size: NA; j_call: TRBJ2-1; v_call: TRBV6-2/TRBV6-3; cdr3_aa: CASSYPLAGGPGNEQFF; cdr3_nt: TGTGCCAGCAGTTACCCCCTAGCGGGGGGGCCGGGCAATGAGCAGTTCTTC
d_call: NA; clone_size: once; j_call: TRBJ1-5; v_call: TRBV5-6; cdr3_aa: CASSRGASNQPQHF; cdr3_nt: TGTGCCAGCAGCCGGGGAGCGAGCAATCAGCCCCAGCATTTT
d_call: NA; clone_size: NA; j_call: TRBJ1-4; v_call: TRBV18; cdr3_aa: CASSPTVNEKLFF; cdr3_nt: TGTGCCAGCTCACCGACAGTTAATGAAAAACTGTTTTTT
d_call: NA; clone_size: NA; j_call: TRBJ1-2; v_call: TRBV20-1; cdr3_aa: CSAREGGGYTF; cdr3_nt: TGCAGTGCTAGAGAGGGGGGTGGCTACACCTTC
d_call: TRBD1; clone_size: NA; j_call: TRBJ2-7; v_call: TRBV7-2; cdr3_aa: CASSVGQDYEQYF; cdr3_nt: TGTGCCAGCAGCGTGGGACAGGACTACGAGCAGTACTTC
d_call: TRBD2; clone_size: NA; j_call: TRBJ2-3; v_call: TRBV7-9; cdr3_aa: CASSSPRPRLAGGIDTQYF; cdr3_nt: TGTGCCAGCAGCTCCCCTCGACCAAGACTAGCGGGAGGTATCGATACGCAGTATTTT